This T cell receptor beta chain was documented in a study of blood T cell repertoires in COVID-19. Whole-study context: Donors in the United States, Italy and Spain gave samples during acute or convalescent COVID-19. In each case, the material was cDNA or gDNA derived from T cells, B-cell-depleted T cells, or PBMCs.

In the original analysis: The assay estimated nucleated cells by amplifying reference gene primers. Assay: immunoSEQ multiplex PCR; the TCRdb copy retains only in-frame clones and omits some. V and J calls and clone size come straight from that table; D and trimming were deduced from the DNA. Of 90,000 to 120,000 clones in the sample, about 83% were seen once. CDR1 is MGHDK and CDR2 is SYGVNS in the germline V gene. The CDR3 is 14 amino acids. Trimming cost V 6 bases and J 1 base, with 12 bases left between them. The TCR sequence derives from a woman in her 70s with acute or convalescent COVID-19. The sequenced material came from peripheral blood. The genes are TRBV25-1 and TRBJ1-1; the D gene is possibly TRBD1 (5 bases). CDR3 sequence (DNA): TGTGCCAGCAGCGATGTGACAGAGAACACTGAAGCTTTCTTT. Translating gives CASSDVTENTEAFF.